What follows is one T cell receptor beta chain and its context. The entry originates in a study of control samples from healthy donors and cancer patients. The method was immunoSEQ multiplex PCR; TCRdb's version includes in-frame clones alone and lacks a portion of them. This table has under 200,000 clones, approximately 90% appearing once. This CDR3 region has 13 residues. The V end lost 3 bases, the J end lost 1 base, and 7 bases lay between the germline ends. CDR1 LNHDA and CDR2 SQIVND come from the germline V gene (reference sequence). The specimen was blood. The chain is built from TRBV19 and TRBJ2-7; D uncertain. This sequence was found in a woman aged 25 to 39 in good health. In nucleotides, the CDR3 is TGTGCCAGTAGTATGTCAGGTTCCTACGAGCAGTACTTC. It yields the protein CASSMSGSYEQYF.